The rows below give T cell receptor beta chains drawn from one sample of a study of human T cells and chemical hapten exposure. TCRdb itself ran the RACE reads through MiXCR, one entry per CDR3 protein. The data show about 98,000 distinct CDR3 sequences, approximately 11% seen once. The sequenced sample was whole blood, obtained in connection with sensitization to the hapten diphenylcyclopropenone (DPC). The receptors derive from a woman aged 55-70 years with alopecia areata. Some clones in this sample may be carry-over from other donors' samples. CDR3s include the opening cysteine and the closing phenylalanine or tryptophan. D genes are given only for firm matches. Rows may omit the clone size; those that give it use once, few, many or a size class.

abundance,d_gene,v_gene,j_gene,CDR3nt,CDR3aa
NA,TRBD2,TRBV9,TRBJ2-6,TGTGCCAGCAGCGTAGCTACACGACTAGCGAGGTCCTCAGGGGCCAACGTCCTGACTTTC,CASSVATRLARSSGANVLTF
NA,NA,TRBV7-9,TRBJ2-1,TGTGCCAGCCAGGGCTCCTACAATGAGCAGTTCTTC,CASQGSYNEQFF
few,NA,TRBV12-3/TRBV12-4,TRBJ1-2,TGTGCCAGCAACCCCGGCCGGCGGGACTATGGCTACACCTTC,CASNPGRRDYGYTF
many,NA,TRBV3-1,TRBJ1-5,TGTGCCAGCAGCCAAGATACTTTAGCGGGGCAGCCCCAGCATTTT,CASSQDTLAGQPQHF
NA,NA,TRBV4-1,TRBJ2-7,TGCGCCAGCAGCCAAGATACGGTTATCGACGAGCAGTACTTC,CASSQDTVIDEQYF
many,TRBD2,TRBV5-1,TRBJ2-3,TGCGCCAGCAGCGGGGGGGAGACGCAGTATTTT,CASSGGETQYF
many,NA,TRBV3-1,TRBJ1-1,TGTGCCAGCAGGAAGAATCGCGCCACTGAAGCTTTCTTT,CASRKNRATEAFF
many,NA,TRBV2,TRBJ2-7,TGTGCCAGCATAGGGTACCCAGACAAGTACGAGCAGTACTTC,CASIGYPDKYEQYF
few,NA,TRBV29-1,TRBJ1-5,TGCAGCGTTGGGGAGCCGGGACCGCATCAGCCCCAGCATTTT,CSVGEPGPHQPQHF
few,NA,TRBV20-1,TRBJ2-1,TGCAGTGCTAGCCCCCTCCAGGGTTCGTACAATGAGCAGTTCTTC,CSASPLQGSYNEQFF
NA,NA,TRBV5-1,TRBJ1-1,TGCGCCAGCAGCTTGGAGAGCACGAACACTGAAGCTTTCTTT,CASSLESTNTEAFF
many,NA,TRBV30,TRBJ2-1,TGTGCCTGGAGTCTAGCTGGCCCCGAACGGGTCTTC,CAWSLAGPERVF
many,NA,TRBV11-2,TRBJ1-1,TGTGCCAGCAGCTTACAGTCCACCAACACTGAAGCTTTCTTT,CASSLQSTNTEAFF
many,TRBD1,TRBV7-2,TRBJ1-5,TGTGCCAGCAGCTTATACAGGGGGCAGCCCCAGCATTTT,CASSLYRGQPQHF
NA,TRBD1,TRBV12-3/TRBV12-4,TRBJ1-3,TGTGCCAGCAGTTCGCCCGGGACAGGGAAGGGAAACACCATATATTTT,CASSSPGTGKGNTIYF
many,NA,TRBV6-2/TRBV6-3,TRBJ2-6,TGTGCCAGCAGACCGGGCGGGGTAAACTTTGGGGCCAACGTCCTGACTTTC,CASRPGGVNFGANVLTF
many,NA,TRBV7-9,TRBJ2-3,TGTGCCAGCAGCTTAGCGCTAATGGGTTCTCCAGATACGCAGTATTTT,CASSLALMGSPDTQYF
many,NA,TRBV7-9,TRBJ1-5,TGTGCCAGCAGCAAAATAGGGGGCAATCAGCCCCAGCATTTT,CASSKIGGNQPQHF
few,NA,TRBV3-1,TRBJ1-3,TGTGCCAGCAGCCTTACGTTCGACACCATATATTTT,CASSLTFDTIYF
few,TRBD2,TRBV6-5,TRBJ2-4,TGTGCCAGCAGTTACTCCTTCTTAGCGGGGGGGATCAAAAACATTCAGTACTTC,CASSYSFLAGGIKNIQYF
few,NA,TRBV5-1,TRBJ2-3,TGCGCCAGCAGCTTTTTGGGGGCAGATACGCAGTATTTT,CASSFLGADTQYF
many,TRBD1,TRBV7-3,TRBJ1-1,TGTGCCAGCAGCTTCGCCGGGACAGGGGACACTGAAGCTTTCTTT,CASSFAGTGDTEAFF
many,NA,TRBV11-2,TRBJ1-1,TGTGCCAGCACCCTAGGAACGGGCGTTGGGACTGAAGCTTTCTTT,CASTLGTGVGTEAFF
many,TRBD1,TRBV5-1,TRBJ2-6,TGCGCCAGCAGCCCACCGGGACAGAGCTCTGGGGCCAACGTCCTGACTTTC,CASSPPGQSSGANVLTF
few,NA,TRBV29-1,TRBJ2-3,TGCAGCGTTCGTTGGGGTGCTGGCACAGATACGCAGTATTTT,CSVRWGAGTDTQYF
few,NA,TRBV12-5,TRBJ2-3,TGTGCTAGTGGTTTGGCAACAACAGATACGCAGTATTTT,CASGLATTDTQYF
NA,NA,TRBV20-1,TRBJ2-2,TGCAGTGCTAGTGAAGGGGCCGGGGAGCTGTTTTTT,CSASEGAGELFF
few,NA,TRBV9,TRBJ1-1,TGTGCCAGCAGCACCCGCCCGACAGGGAACACTGAAGCTTTCTTT,CASSTRPTGNTEAFF
many,NA,TRBV7-9,TRBJ1-1,TGTGCCAGCAGCATGGATTGGGGGCTCACTGAAGCTTTCTTT,CASSMDWGLTEAFF
many,NA,TRBV3-1,TRBJ2-6,TGTGCCAGCTCGAGAGGCTCTGGGGCCAACGTCCTGACTTTC,CASSRGSGANVLTF
many,NA,TRBV7-9,TRBJ2-1,TGTGCCAGCAGCCCCCCCGTGGGGAGCAGCAAACCTAACAATGAGCAGTTCTTC,CASSPPVGSSKPNNEQFF
many,NA,TRBV5-1,TRBJ1-1,TGCGCCAGCAGCCCCGAGGGACAGAACACTGAAGCTTTCTTT,CASSPEGQNTEAFF
NA,NA,TRBV5-4,TRBJ2-1,TGTGCCAGCAGCTTCGCCGGGTCGAGAAGAGTCAATGAGCAGTTCTTC,CASSFAGSRRVNEQFF
once,NA,TRBV11-1,TRBJ1-2,TGTGCCAGCAGCTTAGCTGCCACCAACTATGGCTACACCTTC,CASSLAATNYGYTF
NA,NA,TRBV10-3,TRBJ2-4,TGTGCCAACACGCCCCAGAAACAGAGGGGGAAAAACATTCAGTACTTC,CANTPQKQRGKNIQYF